The 20 T cell receptor beta chains presented below share a single source sample, sequenced in a study of cytomegalovirus exposure and HLA in healthy donors. Only in-frame clones appear in the TCRdb table, and some are missing; sequencing was by immunoSEQ multiplex PCR. The sample lists some 77,000 clones; about 94% were seen once. The specimen sequenced was PBMCs. The receptors derive from a man aged 18-30 years in good health and CMV-seropositive.

CDR3 amino acids: CASDFGPDRDDYTF. For the CDR3, the DNA is TGTGCCAGCGACTTTGGTCCCGACAGGGATGACTACACCTTC. V usage is TRBV7-9 and J usage is TRBJ1-2, with TRBD1 matching 7 bases. The ends lost 8 bases at V and 10 bases at J; junction bases unmatched: 16. Germline-derived CDR1 and CDR2 are SEHNR and FQNEAQ (reference sequence). The CDR3 contains 14 residues.

The chain has TRBV10-3 and TRBJ2-1; TRBD1 agrees at 7 bases. The CDR3 loop spans 15 amino acids. Germline-derived CDR1 and CDR2 are ENHRY and SYGVKD. Unmatched junction bases numbered 9, after V lost 2 bases and J lost 8 bases. CDR3 coding DNA: TGTGCCATCAGTGAGACCAAACAGGGGATCGATGAGCAGTTCTTC. The encoded protein is CAISETKQGIDEQFF.

The chain couples TRBV9 to TRBJ2-7; 7 bases fit TRBD2. This CDR3 is built from 13 residues. V was pared by 0 bases and J by 9 bases, with 6 bases of the junction left unmatched. CDR1 SGDLS and CDR2 YYNGEE come from the germline V gene. Here the CDR3 reads CASSVDWGGVQYF. In DNA, the CDR3 is TGTGCCAGCAGCGTAGATTGGGGGGGGGTGCAGTACTTC.

The chain couples TRBV30 to TRBJ1-2; a weak D match, TRBD1 (5 bases). The CDR3 length is 10 residues. V gave up 8 bases and J gave up 7 bases, with 11 bases separating them. CDR1 and CDR2 from the germline V gene are GTSNPN and SVGIG (reference sequence). The CDR3 DNA reads TGTGCCGGACACCAGGGTGGCTACACCTTC. Translation: CAGHQGGYTF. Full variable domain (remainder filled in from reference TRBV30 and TRBJ1-2): SQTIHQWPATLVQPVGSPLSLECTVEGTSNPNLYWYRQAAGRGLQLLFYSVGIGQISSEVPQNLSASRPQDRQFILSSKKLLLSDSGFYLCAGHQGGYTFGSGTRLTVV.

The V call is TRBV28, the J call TRBJ2-5; 9 bases fit TRBD2. The J segment lost 2 bases and the V segment lost 5 bases, leaving 6 bases of the junction unmatched. Per germline, CDR1 MDHEN and CDR2 SYDVKM. This CDR3 spans 15 amino acids. CDR3 sequence (DNA): TGTGCCAGCAGTCCTTCTCTAGCGGGACAAGAGACCCAGTACTTC. This gives the protein CASSPSLAGQETQYF.

The chain uses TRBV27 and TRBJ1-1; 8 bases fit TRBD1. V shed 5 bases, J shed 4 bases, and the junction held 6 bases outside the gene matches. Germline lookup yields CDR1 MNHEY and CDR2 SMNVEV (reference sequence). The CDR3 spans 14 residues. The DNA of the CDR3 is TGTGCCAGCAGTCGCAGGGGGCCTGGCACTGAAGCTTTCTTT. The encoded protein is CASSRRGPGTEAFF.

V and J are TRBV5-1 and TRBJ2-7; the match to TRBD1 covers 9 bases. V gave up 3 bases and J gave up 4 bases; unmatched junction bases: 8. Germline V gene lookup returns CDR1 SGHRS and CDR2 YFSETQ. The CDR3 extends over 15 amino acids. The CDR3: CASSSAGQGSYEQYF. The CDR3 DNA sequence: TGCGCCAGCAGCTCGGCGGGACAGGGTTCGTACGAGCAGTACTTC. Filled out from reference TRBV5-1 and TRBJ2-7, the complete variable domain reads KAGVTQTPRYLIKTRGQQVTLSCSPISGHRSVSWYQQTPGQGLQFLFEYFSETQRNKGNFPGRFSGRQFSNSRSEMNVSTLELGDSALYLCASSSAGQGSYEQYFGPGTRLTVT.

The rearrangement joins TRBV5-1 to TRBJ2-7, with TRBD2 matching over 9 bases. After removal of 4 bases from V and 6 bases from J, the junction contained 11 bases not matched to a gene. This CDR3 is built from 15 residues. Germline assignment: CDR1 SGHRS and CDR2 YFSETQ. CDR3 in amino acids: CASSAGRAGGREQYF. The CDR3 bases are TGCGCCAGCAGCGCAGGGAGAGCGGGAGGACGCGAGCAGTACTTC.

The rearrangement links TRBV5-6 to TRBJ2-2; D remains ambiguous. Trimming removed 5 bases at V and 4 bases at J, with 15 bases between. There are 15 residues in the CDR3. From germline, CDR1 is SGHDT and CDR2 YYEEEE. The CDR3 nucleotides are TGTGCCAGCAGTCCCTTCCCGGTTGGCACCGGGGAGCTGTTTTTT. Translation: CASSPFPVGTGELFF.

The rearrangement links TRBV4-1 to TRBJ2-1; D is possibly TRBD2 (6 bases). In germline, CDR1 is MGHRA, CDR2 YSYEKL. This CDR3 is built from 13 residues. V was pared by 1 base and J by 10 bases, with 11 bases between. The CDR3 DNA reads TGCGCCAGCAGCCAAGTGATAGGAGGGGAGCAGTTCTTC. Translation gives CASSQVIGGEQFF.

The chain uses TRBV18 and TRBJ2-3, with a possible D match to TRBD2 (5 bases). Trimming took 3 bases from V and 6 from J, leaving 10 bases between them. This CDR3 region has 13 residues. CDR1 and CDR2 from the germline V gene are KGHSH and LQKENI. The CDR3 DNA sequence: TGTGCCAGCTCACCGAGGGAGATTGATACGCAGTATTTT. This gives the protein CASSPREIDTQYF.

J is TRBJ1-4 and V is TRBV19; D remains unclear. The CDR3 length is 12 residues. V lost 5 bases to trimming and J lost 8 bases, with 9 bases between them. Per germline, CDR1 LNHDA and CDR2 SQIVND (reference sequence). CDR3 protein: CASSGTGEKLFF. CDR3 nucleotides: TGTGCCAGTAGTGGAACGGGAGAAAAACTGTTTTTT.

The chain couples TRBV12-5 to TRBJ2-2, with D possibly matching TRBD1 (7 bases). V shed 1 base and J shed 4 bases, with 19 bases lying between them. From germline, CDR1 is LGHNT and CDR2 FRNRAP. The CDR3 runs to 18 residues. The CDR3 protein is CASGLALTGAGGTGELFF. In DNA, the CDR3 is TGTGCTAGTGGTTTGGCCCTGACGGGGGCAGGGGGCACCGGGGAGCTGTTTTTT.

This sequence joins TRBV15 and TRBJ1-5; TRBD1 is a possible D gene (6 bases). CDR3 length: 14 amino acids. Germline CDR1 is LNHNV and CDR2 is YYDKDF (reference sequence). V lost 3 bases, J lost 2 bases, and 8 bases lay in between. CDR3 DNA: TGTGCCACCAGCAGGGACAGAGGCAATCAGCCCCAGCATTTT. Amino acid sequence: CATSRDRGNQPQHF.

The chain has TRBV11-3 and TRBJ2-1; 7 nucleotides agree with TRBD1. This CDR3 contains 13 residues. Per germline, CDR1 SGHNT and CDR2 YENEEA. Trimming took 2 bases from V and 12 from J; bases not matched to a gene: 7. This CDR3 reads CASSLKGAVVQFF. For the CDR3, the DNA is TGTGCCAGCAGCTTAAAGGGGGCGGTCGTGCAGTTCTTC. Filled out from reference TRBV11-3 and TRBJ2-1, the complete variable domain reads EAGVVQSPRYKIIEKKQPVAFWCNPISGHNTLYWYLQNLGQGPELLIRYENEEAVDDSQLPKDRFSAERLKGVDSTLKIQPAELGDSAVYLCASSLKGAVVQFFGPGTRLTVL.

The gene calls are TRBV7-2 and TRBJ2-1, with 8 bases matching TRBD1. The V gene's germline CDR1 is SGHTA and CDR2 FQGNSA. J lost 8 bases, V lost 5 bases, and 11 bases had no gene match. The CDR3 has 15 amino acids. As DNA, the CDR3 is TGTGCCAGCAGCCCTCGGACAGGGTCTTACGATGAGCAGTTCTTC. This translates into CASSPRTGSYDEQFF.

The chain links TRBV2 to TRBJ2-1, with 10 bases that match TRBD1. The CDR3 totals 15 residues. Trimming took 6 bases from V and 2 from J; bases not matched to a gene: 4. Per the germline V gene, CDR1 is SNHLY and CDR2 is FYNNEI. The CDR3 loop reads CASRGQGNTYNEQFF. In DNA form, the CDR3 reads TGTGCCAGCAGGGGACAGGGGAATACCTACAATGAGCAGTTCTTC.

The chain links TRBV27 to TRBJ2-1; 12 positions agree with TRBD2. The CDR3 loop spans 14 amino acids. CDR1 and CDR2 from the germline V gene are MNHEY and SMNVEV (reference sequence). V gave up 6 bases and J gave up 7 bases; unmatched junction bases: 4. The chain's CDR3 is CASSLLAGGNEQFF. CDR3 DNA: TGTGCCAGCAGCCTTCTAGCGGGAGGGAATGAGCAGTTCTTC.

V is TRBV6-1 and J is TRBJ1-2; D gene unclear. This CDR3 region has 15 residues. Trimming removed 2 bases from V and 6 bases from J, with 16 bases in between. Germline V lookup: CDR1 MNHNS, CDR2 SASEGT. CDR3: CASSELGSRGNGYTF. The CDR3, as DNA: TGTGCCAGCAGTGAACTGGGAAGTCGCGGGAATGGCTACACCTTC.

This clone has only one observation. The CDR3 DNA reads as TGCGCCAGCAGCCGAGCAGACAGACAGTTCGGCAATGAGCAGTTCTTC. Amino acid sequence: CASSRADRQFGNEQFF. This rearrangement joins TRBV4-1 to TRBJ2-1; weak D call: TRBD1 (5 bases). The CDR3 consists of 16 residues. V dropped 4 bases and J dropped 6 bases, with 19 bases sitting between them. Germline loops: CDR1 MGHRA, CDR2 YSYEKL.